This T cell receptor (beta chain) was captured by sequencing in a study of blood T cell repertoires in COVID-19. Study in general: Researchers got acute and convalescent COVID-19 samples from the United States, Italy and Spain. The cDNA or gDNA used as material had been derived from T cells, B-cell-depleted T cells, or PBMCs.

This CDR3 is built from 14 residues. CDR1 is MNHEY and CDR2 is SMNVEV in the germline V gene (reference sequence). Deletions cut 3 bases from V and 6 bases from J, with 12 bases between. As originally analysed: From reference gene primer amplification, estimates of nucleated cell counts were derived. Profiling relied on immunoSEQ multiplex PCR, and the TCRdb table lists in-frame clones only, not all of them. V and J calls and clone size come straight from that table; D and trimming were deduced from the DNA. The table has about 140,000 clones, around 87% seen once. This TCR derives from a human donor in a cohort sampled during active COVID-19. The chain is built from TRBV27 and TRBJ1-5; D possibly corresponds to TRBD1 (6 bases). Sequenced: peripheral blood. The CDR3: CASSFLGAGQPQHF. The CDR3 DNA is TGTGCCAGCAGTTTTCTGGGGGCAGGTCAGCCCCAGCATTTT.